What follows are 27 T cell receptor beta chains derived from one specimen sequenced in a study of T cell responses to AZD1222 COVID-19 vaccine. Here immunoSEQ multiplex PCR was the method, and the copy in TCRdb shows in-frame clones only, minus some. The sample includes 90,000 to 120,000 clones, about 89% seen only once; the top ten take over 15%. This material consisted of peripheral blood, taken on day 0 of AZD1222 vaccination. These receptors originate from an adult in good health.

The genes are TRBV30 and TRBJ1-3; D is possibly TRBD1 (5 bases). This CDR3 contains 15 residues. In germline, CDR1 is GTSNPN, CDR2 SVGIG (reference sequence). Trimming took off 3 bases at V and 9 bases at J, with 21 bases between the two ends. CDR3 region: CAWSLEQASPGTIYF. CDR3 DNA sequence: TGTGCCTGGAGCCTGGAACAGGCCTCCCCTGGCACCATATATTTT.

V is TRBV7-9 and J is TRBJ1-2, with 8 bases aligning to TRBD1. Per germline, CDR1 SEHNR and CDR2 FQNEAQ (reference sequence). The CDR3 length is 14 residues. Trimming at V came to 1 base and at J to 5 bases, leaving 3 bases not matched to a gene. CDR3: CASSLVRQGYGYTF. CDR3 sequence (DNA): TGTGCCAGCAGCTTAGTCCGACAGGGGTATGGCTACACCTTC.

V is TRBV2 and J is TRBJ1-2, with D unclear. The CDR3 is 14 residues long. V was clipped by 10 bases and J by 0 bases, with 15 bases between them. The germline CDR1 and CDR2 sequences are SNHLY and FYNNEI. The CDR3 spells CATKAGGANYGYTF. Here the CDR3 DNA reads TGTGCCACCAAAGCAGGTGGAGCTAACTATGGCTACACCTTC.

V gene TRBV5-1 combines with J gene TRBJ2-7; 11 bases match TRBD2. The V gene's germline CDR1 is SGHRS and CDR2 YFSETQ. The CDR3 sequence is 17 residues long. With V trimmed by 1 base and J by 2 bases, 8 bases remained unmatched. CDR3 protein: CASSLSLAGGNTYEQYF. The CDR3 DNA reads as TGCGCCAGCAGCTTGAGTCTAGCGGGGGGTAACACCTACGAGCAGTACTTC.

The CDR3 bases are TGCAGCGTTGAGGCCTTATACAATGAGCAGTTCTTC. This translates into CSVEALYNEQFF. The chain links TRBV29-1 to TRBJ2-1; no reliable D call. The CDR3 loop spans 12 amino acids. Trimming left V 3 bases short and J 4 bases short, with 7 bases between. Germline V gene data show CDR1 as SQVTM and CDR2 as ANQGSEA.

The CDR3 DNA reads as TGTGCCAGCAGCTTAGACGGTCTAGCGGTCGTTAACTACGAGCAGTACTTC. Protein sequence: CASSLDGLAVVNYEQYF. This rearrangement joins TRBV11-2 to TRBJ2-7; 7 bases map to TRBD2. The CDR3 spans 17 residues. Germline V CDR1 and CDR2: SGHAT, FQNNGV. V shed 0 bases, J shed 3 bases, and the junction held 11 bases outside the gene matches.

As DNA, the CDR3 is TGTGCCAGTAGTATAGCGAGACAGGGGGCTTTAAATGAGCAGTTCTTC. It is translated as CASSIARQGALNEQFF. The chain uses TRBV19 and TRBJ2-1, with 10 positions matching TRBD1. There are 16 residues in the CDR3. CDR1 and CDR2 from the germline V gene are LNHDA and SQIVND (reference sequence). V trimming: 1 base; J trimming: 7 bases; junction bases outside the gene matches: 7.

The chain carries TRBV2 and TRBJ1-1, with 9 bases aligning to TRBD1. Germline V lookup: CDR1 SNHLY, CDR2 FYNNEI. The J segment lost 4 bases and the V segment lost 7 bases, leaving 7 bases of the junction unmatched. CDR3 size: 14 residues. Written as DNA, the CDR3 is TGTGCCAGCATCAAGGGACAGGGTGGCACTGAAGCTTTCTTT. It is translated as CASIKGQGGTEAFF.

The V call is TRBV19, the J call TRBJ1-2; D is perhaps TRBD1 (6 bases). Germline V gives CDR1 LNHDA, CDR2 SQIVND (reference sequence). The ends were cut back, 8 bases at V and 2 bases at J, with 24 bases in the middle. The CDR3 totals 17 residues. The DNA for the CDR3 is TGTGCCAGTGAACCCTTGGGGCCAGGGGAATACAACTATGGCTACACCTTC. Amino acids: CASEPLGPGEYNYGYTF.

The rearrangement links TRBV20-1 to TRBJ2-5, with D unclear. CDR3 length equals 10 residues. Looked up from germline, CDR1 is DFQATT and CDR2 is SNEGSKA (reference sequence). V lost 7 bases to trimming and J lost 5 bases, with 8 bases between them. The CDR3 nucleotides read TGCAGTGTGGCGTATGAGACCCAGTACTTC. This gives the protein CSVAYETQYF.

The V call is TRBV5-1, the J call TRBJ1-4; weak D call: TRBD1 (6 bases). CDR3 length: 14 amino acids. CDR1 SGHRS and CDR2 YFSETQ come from the germline V gene. V lost 2 bases, J lost 5 bases, and 10 bases lay in between. CDR3 amino acids: CASSFQGPNEKLFF. The CDR3 coding sequence is TGCGCCAGCAGCTTCCAGGGGCCGAATGAAAAACTGTTTTTT. Full variable domain (outside the CDR3, taken from reference TRBV5-1 and TRBJ1-4): KAGVTQTPRYLIKTRGQQVTLSCSPISGHRSVSWYQQTPGQGLQFLFEYFSETQRNKGNFPGRFSGRQFSNSRSEMNVSTLELGDSALYLCASSFQGPNEKLFFGSGTQLSVL.

The V and J genes are TRBV6-5 and TRBJ2-1; perhaps TRBD2 as D (6 bases). Germline V CDR1 and CDR2: MNHEY, SVGAGI. This CDR3 spans 13 amino acids. V dropped 5 bases and J dropped 10 bases, with 15 bases sitting between them. This CDR3 is CASSQSGLGEQFF. The CDR3 DNA is TGTGCCAGCAGTCAAAGCGGGTTAGGCGAGCAGTTCTTC.

V usage is TRBV21-1 and J usage is TRBJ2-4; TRBD2, as called in the table, went unchecked against the DNA. TRBV21-1 is termed a pseudogene. This CDR3 is 17 amino acids long. The CDR3 DNA sequence: TGTGCCAGCAGCCCAGTCACCGGGACTACATGCCAAAACATTCAGTACTTC. It specifies CASSPVTGTTCQNIQYF.

This chain joins TRBV5-6 and TRBJ1-3; D not resolved. The ends were cut back, 6 bases at V and 0 bases at J, with 1 base in the middle. In germline, CDR1 is SGHDT, CDR2 YYEEEE. This CDR3 region has 11 residues. CDR3 in amino acids: CASTSGNTIYF. The CDR3, as DNA: TGTGCCAGCACCTCTGGAAACACCATATATTTT.

V usage is TRBV3-1 (or the pseudogene TRBV3-2) and J usage is TRBJ1-1; 11 bases align to TRBD1. V lost 5 bases, J lost 3 bases, and 8 bases stayed unmatched. Germline V gene lookup returns CDR1 LGHDT and CDR2 YNNKEL (reference sequence). There are 16 residues in the CDR3. DNA of the CDR3: TGTGCCAGCAGCTCGGACAGGGGGCGCGGGCACACTGAAGCTTTCTTT. It codes for CASSSDRGRGHTEAFF.

The J gene is TRBJ1-1, the V gene TRBV9; D remains ambiguous. The CDR3 loop spans 14 amino acids. Germline values: CDR1 SGDLS, CDR2 YYNGEE. V was clipped by 0 bases and J by 1 base, with 7 bases between them. CDR3 amino acids: CASSVEGSNTEAFF. The CDR3, as DNA: TGTGCCAGCAGCGTAGAGGGATCGAACACTGAAGCTTTCTTT. Variable domain in full (rest from reference TRBV9 and TRBJ1-1): DSGVTQTPKHLITATGQRVTLRCSPRSGDLSVYWYQQSLDQGLQFLIQYYNGEERAKGNILERFSAQQFPDLHSELNLSSLELGDSALYFCASSVEGSNTEAFFGQGTRLTVV.

The gene calls are TRBV27 and TRBJ1-6; TRBD1 matches at 8 bases. V was pared by 3 bases and J by 4 bases, with 2 bases of the junction left unmatched. The V gene's germline CDR1 is MNHEY and CDR2 SMNVEV (reference sequence). The CDR3 covers 15 residues. CDR3 amino acids: CASSFDRGYNSPLHF. CDR3 bases: TGTGCCAGCAGTTTCGACAGGGGTTATAATTCACCCCTCCACTTT.

This rearrangement joins TRBV6-5 to TRBJ1-2; D is unresolved. Germline V gene data show CDR1 as MNHEY and CDR2 as SVGAGI. Trimming pared 0 bases from V and 2 bases from J, leaving 1 base between. The CDR3 consists of 12 residues. DNA for the CDR3: TGTGCCAGCAGTTACTCGAACTATGGCTACACCTTC. It translates to CASSYSNYGYTF.

The chain recombines TRBV27 with TRBJ2-1; no clear D gene. Trimming took 5 bases from V and 5 from J, leaving 13 bases between them. Germline assignment: CDR1 MNHEY and CDR2 SMNVEV (reference sequence). The CDR3 spans 14 residues. The CDR3 sequence is CASSAAHLNNEQFF. CDR3 nucleotides: TGTGCCAGCAGTGCGGCACATTTAAACAATGAGCAGTTCTTC.

The chain combines TRBV13 with TRBJ2-7, with 11 nucleotides matching TRBD2. This CDR3 is built from 15 residues. Germline V gives CDR1 PRHDT, CDR2 FYEKMQ (reference sequence). The V gene end was trimmed by 5 bases and the J gene end by 1 base; junction bases not matched to a gene: 4. The CDR3 nucleotides are TGTGCCAGCAGCCCACTAGCGGGGGAGTCCTACGAGCAGTACTTC. Translating it yields CASSPLAGESYEQYF.

The V and J genes are TRBV5-4 and TRBJ2-7, with a tentative D call TRBD1 (5 bases). Germline V gives CDR1 SGHNT, CDR2 YYREEE (reference sequence). V dropped 0 bases and J dropped 1 base, with 8 bases sitting between them. The CDR3 loop spans 14 amino acids. The CDR3 region is CASSLVGASYEQYF. CDR3 in DNA: TGTGCCAGCAGCTTGGTTGGGGCTTCCTACGAGCAGTACTTC.

The gene calls are TRBV5-1 and TRBJ1-1; 7 bases line up with TRBD1. Germline CDR1 SGHRS, CDR2 YFSETQ. This CDR3 spans 15 amino acids. With 4 bases clipped from V and 4 bases from J, the junction kept 10 bases outside the gene matches. In DNA, the CDR3 is TGCGCCAGCAGCCAAACAGGGGTCGCTCGCACTGAAGCTTTCTTT. Protein sequence: CASSQTGVARTEAFF.

This clone was detected once. V and J are TRBV2 and TRBJ2-3; either TRBD1 or TRBD2 may fit D (5 bases each). Germline V gene sequence: CDR1 SNHLY, CDR2 FYNNEI. V was clipped by 6 bases and J by 2 bases, with 15 bases between them. CDR3 size: 15 residues. CDR3 sequence (DNA): TGTGCCAGCAGGGCCCAATCGGGGCTCACAGATACGCAGTATTTT. Translated: CASRAQSGLTDTQYF.

CDR3 sequence: CASSDAAGYTF. The CDR3, as DNA: TGTGCCAGCAGTGATGCAGCAGGCTACACCTTC. V is TRBV6-1 and J is TRBJ1-2; D unresolved. CDR1 is MNHNS and CDR2 is SASEGT in the germline V gene. V lost 3 bases and J 8 bases, leaving 7 bases between the germline ends. This CDR3 region has 11 residues.

V is TRBV12-3 or TRBV12-4 and J is TRBJ2-5; the match to TRBD1 covers 7 bases. The CDR3 contains 13 residues. J lost 5 bases, V lost 7 bases, and 7 bases had no gene match. The CDR3 DNA reads TGTGCCAGCAATAAACAGGGGCCGGAGACCCAGTACTTC. Amino acids: CASNKQGPETQYF.

V and J are TRBV9 and TRBJ2-1, with 11 bases fitting TRBD2. Germline CDR1 is SGDLS and CDR2 is YYNGEE. V dropped 0 bases and J dropped 9; count of bases not matched to a gene: 11. This CDR3 spans 17 amino acids. Here the CDR3 reads CASSVASLLGLAAEQFF. The CDR3 DNA is TGTGCCAGCAGCGTAGCCTCTCTTCTGGGACTAGCGGCTGAGCAGTTCTTC.

The chain combines TRBV10-1 with TRBJ1-2; 8 bases agree with TRBD1. The germline CDR1 and CDR2 sequences are WNHNN and SYGVQD (reference sequence). V was clipped by 2 bases and J by 8 bases; unmatched bases: 7. The CDR3 covers 14 residues. This CDR3 reads CASSEGQGIFGYTF. Here the CDR3 DNA reads TGCGCCAGCAGTGAGGGACAGGGAATTTTCGGCTACACCTTC.